This T cell receptor beta chain was documented in a study of CD8 T cell repertoires and HIV-1 epitope variants. Study as a whole: Twenty-five autologous and known Gag and Nef epitope variant peptides each stimulated T cells separately. An uncultured baseline aliquot held 1M T cells. Study-level points and caveats: The assay identified only TCR beta chains of antigen-proliferating T cells. No clonotypes responded to the TAALDMSHF plasma variant; five or six recognized KF9, one HW9.

Clones were sequenced by immunoSEQ multiplex PCR, and TCRdb holds only the in-frame ones, with some missing. The repertoire holds roughly 7,900 clones, 60% to 65% seen once, with about 41% in the top ten. Comment on this clone: Antigen: not known.

The source material was cultured CD8+ T cells derived from PBMCs. The origin of this receptor is a male donor with HIV.

The CDR3 DNA reads as TGTGCCATCCACGTCGGGGGTGGCGAGCAGTACTTC. Its protein is CAIHVGGGEQYF. The chain carries TRBV28 and TRBJ2-7, with D perhaps TRBD2 (6 bases). The CDR3 covers 12 residues. The V end was cut by 10 bases, the J end by 6 bases, with 16 bases between. Per germline, CDR1 MDHEN and CDR2 SYDVKM.